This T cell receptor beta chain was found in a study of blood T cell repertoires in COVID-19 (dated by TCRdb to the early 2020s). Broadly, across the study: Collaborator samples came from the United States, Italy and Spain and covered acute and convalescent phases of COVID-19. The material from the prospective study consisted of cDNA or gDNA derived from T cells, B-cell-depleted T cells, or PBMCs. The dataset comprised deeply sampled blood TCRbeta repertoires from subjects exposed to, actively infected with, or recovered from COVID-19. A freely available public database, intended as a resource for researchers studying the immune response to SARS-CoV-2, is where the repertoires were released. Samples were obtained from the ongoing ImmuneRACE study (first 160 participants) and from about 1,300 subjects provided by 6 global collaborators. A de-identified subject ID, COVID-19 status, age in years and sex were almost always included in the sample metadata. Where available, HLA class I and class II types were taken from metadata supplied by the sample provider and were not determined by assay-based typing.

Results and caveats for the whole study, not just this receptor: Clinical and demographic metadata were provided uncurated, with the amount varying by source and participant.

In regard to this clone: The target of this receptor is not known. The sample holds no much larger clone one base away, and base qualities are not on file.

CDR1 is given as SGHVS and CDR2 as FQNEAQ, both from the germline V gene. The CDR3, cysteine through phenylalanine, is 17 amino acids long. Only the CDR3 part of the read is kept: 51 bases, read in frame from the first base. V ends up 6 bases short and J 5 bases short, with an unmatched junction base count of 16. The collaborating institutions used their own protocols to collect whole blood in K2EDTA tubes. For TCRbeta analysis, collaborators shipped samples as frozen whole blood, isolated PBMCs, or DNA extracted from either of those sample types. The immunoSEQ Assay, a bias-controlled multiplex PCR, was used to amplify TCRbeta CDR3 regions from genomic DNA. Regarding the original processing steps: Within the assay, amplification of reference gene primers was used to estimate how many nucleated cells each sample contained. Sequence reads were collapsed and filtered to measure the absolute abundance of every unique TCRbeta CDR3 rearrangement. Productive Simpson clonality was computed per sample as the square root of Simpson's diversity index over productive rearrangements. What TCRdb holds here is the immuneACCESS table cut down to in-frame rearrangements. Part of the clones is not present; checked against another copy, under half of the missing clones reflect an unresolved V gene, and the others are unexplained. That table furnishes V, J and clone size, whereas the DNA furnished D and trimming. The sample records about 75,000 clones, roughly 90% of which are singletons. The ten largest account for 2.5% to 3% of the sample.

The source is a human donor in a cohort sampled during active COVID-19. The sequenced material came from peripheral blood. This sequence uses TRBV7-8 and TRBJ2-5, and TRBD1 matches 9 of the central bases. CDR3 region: CASRFTGTGSPEETQYF. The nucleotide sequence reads TGTGCCAGCAGGTTCACCGGGACAGGGAGCCCTGAGGAGACCCAGTACTTC. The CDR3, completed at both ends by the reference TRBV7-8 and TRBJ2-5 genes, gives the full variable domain GAGVSQSPRYKVAKRGQDVALRCDPISGHVSLFWYQQALGQGPEFLTYFQNEAQLDKSGLPSDRFFAERPEGSVSTLKIQRTQQEDSAVYLCASRFTGTGSPEETQYFGPGTRLLVL.